This T cell receptor beta chain came from a study of cytomegalovirus exposure and HLA in healthy donors. Study conclusions and caveats: It was shown in a later analysis that HLA-associated TCR beta chains were more clonally expanded than other, equally common chains. Accounts indicate the classifier identified cytomegalovirus status with strong specificity and sensitivity.

This CDR3 contains 15 residues. V gave up 6 bases and J gave up 7 bases, with 21 bases separating them. Germline V gene data show CDR1 as LNHNV and CDR2 as YYDKDF (reference sequence). The primer mix had 60 Vbeta and 13 Jbeta primers. The data were produced by immunoSEQ multiplex PCR, yet TCRdb's version contains in-frame clones alone and is incomplete. The sample has over 100,000 clones; 65% to 80% are singletons. As to this clone: Its matching antigen is unknown.

Healthy bone marrow donors made up the cohort. The sample taken for sequencing was PBMCs. This TCR was sampled from a man aged 25-45 years in good health and CMV-seropositive. The chain joins TRBV15 to TRBJ2-5; TRBD2 is a possible D gene (6 bases). CDR3 sequence: CATRDGTGPKGTQYF. The CDR3 DNA is TGTGCCACCAGGGACGGGACTGGTCCCAAAGGGACCCAGTACTTC.